The entry that follows covers one T cell receptor beta chain sequence. Antigen: not known. The data derive from a study of T cells in Graves' hyperthyroidism and ophthalmopathy. Overall study findings and caveats: The model anticipated ophthalmopathy a median approximately 6.6 months pre-onset. A model built on 13 V-J features separated ophthalmopathy from stable hyperthyroidism.

CDR1 is MGHRA, CDR2 YSYEKL, per germline. The V and J ends lost 0 bases and 5 bases respectively, with 22 bases between them. The CDR3 is 18 residues long. Orbital computed tomography, thyroid ultrasound, serum thyroxine and TRAb, and clinical symptoms together informed the diagnoses. TCR beta CDR3 region amplification was performed from RNA transcripts. Primed by the HTBI set, a first-round RT-PCR was run on the TCR CDR3. TCRdb re-called the multiplex PCR reads with MiXCR, one entry per CDR3 protein. The repertoire holds roughly 500,000 distinct CDR3 sequences, with 40% to 55% as singletons. The rearrangement uses TRBV4-1 and TRBJ1-1; a weak D match, TRBD1 (5 bases). The sample comprised peripheral blood or thyroid tissue (not recorded which). The clonotype originates from an adult woman with Graves' disease, either hyperthyroidism or ophthalmopathy (not recorded which). The CDR3 region is CASSQEKMGGPRETEAFF. DNA of the CDR3: TGCGCCAGCAGCCAAGAGAAAATGGGGGGACCGAGGGAGACTGAAGCTTTCTTT.